One sample yielded the 12 T cell receptor beta chains listed below, sequenced in a study of cytomegalovirus exposure and HLA in healthy donors. PCR involved 60 Vbeta and 13 Jbeta primers. The assay was immunoSEQ multiplex PCR, and TCRdb's table has in-frame clones only and misses some. The table has fewer than 200,000 clones, about 70% seen once. Sequencing was done on a sample of PBMCs. The receptors shown here come from a woman aged 30 to 39 in good health and CMV-seronegative.

The rearrangement joins TRBV6-6 to TRBJ1-4, with a tentative D call TRBD1 (5 bases). Germline lookup yields CDR1 MNHNY and CDR2 SVGAGI (reference sequence). The CDR3 covers 16 residues. The V gene lost 4 bases and the J gene lost 1 base, with 13 bases spanning the gap. CDR3 coding DNA: TGTGCCAGCAGTTCCAGGGATTGGAGAACTAATGAAAAACTGTTTTTT. Protein product: CASSSRDWRTNEKLFF.

This chain uses TRBV15 with TRBJ1-2; D may be TRBD1 (6 bases). Trimming cost V 5 bases and J 3 bases, with 7 bases left between them. The CDR3 consists of 12 residues. Per germline, CDR1 LNHNV and CDR2 YYDKDF (reference sequence). As DNA, the CDR3 is TGTGCCACCAGCGCAGGGGACTATGGCTACACCTTC. Translation: CATSAGDYGYTF. The complete variable domain, with remaining parts taken from reference TRBV15 and TRBJ1-2, reads DAMVIQNPRYQVTQFGKPVTLSCSQTLNHNVMYWYQQKSSQAPKLLFHYYDKDFNNEADTPDNFQSRRPNTSFCFLDIRSPGLGDTAMYLCATSAGDYGYTFGSGTRLTVV.

This clone was counted only a few times. For the CDR3, the DNA is TGTGCCAGCAGCGTAGGAAACAGGGGCTCATACGAGCAGTACTTC. Its translation is CASSVGNRGSYEQYF. This chain connects TRBV9 to TRBJ2-7, with 7 bases aligning to TRBD1. V shed 0 bases and J 4 bases; nucleotides not matched to a gene: 7. Germline V gene lookup returns CDR1 SGDLS and CDR2 YYNGEE. The CDR3 runs 15 residues.

The rearrangement joins TRBV9 to TRBJ2-7; D may be TRBD1 (5 bases). CDR3 size: 16 residues. Trimming pared 0 bases from V and 0 bases from J, leaving 13 bases between. The germline gives CDR1 SGDLS, CDR2 YYNGEE. The CDR3 DNA sequence: TGTGCCAGCAGCGTAGGGGCAGACAGTAGCTCCTACGAGCAGTACTTC. It yields the protein CASSVGADSSSYEQYF.

The gene calls are TRBV5-6 and TRBJ2-5; 7 nucleotides agree with TRBD1. Losses at the gene ends were 2 bases for V and 3 bases for J; bases not matched to a gene: 4. Germline V gene lookup returns CDR1 SGHDT and CDR2 YYEEEE. The CDR3 totals 14 residues. The CDR3 sequence is CASSFQGQKETQYF. The CDR3 DNA sequence: TGTGCCAGCAGCTTCCAGGGACAGAAAGAGACCCAGTACTTC.

CDR3 nucleotides: TGTGCCACGGGACAGATCTACGAGCAGTACTTC. As protein: CATGQIYEQYF. The chain joins TRBV19 to TRBJ2-7; 7 bases agree with TRBD1. Germline-derived CDR1 and CDR2 are LNHDA and SQIVND (reference sequence). The CDR3 covers 11 residues. Trimming at V came to 10 bases and at J to 3 bases, leaving 3 bases not matched to a gene.

This chain links TRBV19 with TRBJ1-2; D perhaps matches TRBD1 (5 bases). Per germline, CDR1 LNHDA and CDR2 SQIVND (reference sequence). Trimming left V 3 bases short and J 8 bases short, with 13 bases between. The CDR3 is made up of 13 amino acids. CDR3 residues: CASSIQGWGGYTF. In DNA, the CDR3 is TGTGCCAGTAGTATCCAAGGATGGGGCGGCTACACCTTC.

CDR3 sequence (DNA): TGCGCCAGCAGCTTGGACGGGTTTCGTGATCAGCCCCAGCATTTT. As protein: CASSLDGFRDQPQHF. The chain combines TRBV5-1 with TRBJ1-5; the D is unclear. Trimming stripped 0 bases from V and 5 bases from J, with 12 bases between. CDR3 length equals 15 residues. Per the germline V gene, CDR1 is SGHRS and CDR2 is YFSETQ.

As regards this clone: This sample also contains other DNA sequences that code for the same CDR3. As DNA, the CDR3 is TGTGCCAGCAGTCCCGGGACACGGGAGCAGTACTTC. Translation gives CASSPGTREQYF. This chain connects TRBV7-2 to TRBJ2-7; tentatively, D is TRBD1 (6 bases). The germline V gene encodes CDR1 SGHTA and CDR2 FQGNSA. Trimming took 6 bases from V and 7 from J, leaving 13 bases between them. The CDR3 runs 12 residues.

On this clone: An end of the junction does not agree with germline; a read error may underlie this. V gene TRBV6-1 combines with J gene TRBJ1-2; 8 nucleotides align to TRBD1. Per the germline V gene, CDR1 is MNHNS and CDR2 is SASEGT. The CDR3 length is 15 residues. The CDR3 DNA reads as TGTGCCACCAGTCTCTCGGGACAGGATGTCTATGGCTACACCTTC. Its protein is CATSLSGQDVYGYTF.

This clone was seen more than once but under ten times. The chain joins TRBV6-1 to TRBJ1-2, with D tentatively TRBD1 (5 bases). With 1 base removed from V and 0 bases from J, the gap between germline ends came to 12 bases. Germline V gene data show CDR1 as MNHNS and CDR2 as SASEGT. The CDR3 has 16 amino acids. CDR3 coding DNA: TGTGCCAGCAGTGAAGACAGGACGGTATCTAACTATGGCTACACCTTC. Residues: CASSEDRTVSNYGYTF.

This clone was found once. The DNA for the CDR3 is TGTGCCAGCAGTGACTCGGACAGGAGAGATAGCAATCAGCCCCAGCATTTT. Residues: CASSDSDRRDSNQPQHF. The chain uses TRBV6-4 and TRBJ1-5; the match to TRBD1 covers 7 bases. V was clipped by 0 bases and J by 0 bases; unmatched bases: 5. The CDR3 covers 17 residues. CDR1 is MRHNA, CDR2 SNTAGT, per germline.